This T cell receptor (beta chain) was captured by sequencing in a study of CD8 T cells in Susac syndrome. Random hexamers were used to reverse transcribe an amount of roughly 0.45 to 1 ug RNA. The CDR3 of TCR beta was amplified by immunoSEQ multiplex PCR across 54 Vbeta and 13 Jbeta. MiXCR was run by TCRdb on the immunoSEQ multiplex PCR reads, yielding one entry per CDR3 protein. The table includes some 100,000 distinct CDR3 sequences, about 90% detected once. Study observations and caveats: The study's TCR sequencing and HLA analysis drew on a certain number of individuals. That number was acknowledged as relatively small.

Concerning this clonotype: What it recognizes is unknown.

The V end was cut by 5 bases, the J end by 5 bases, with 15 bases between. CDR3 size: 13 residues. Germline V gene data show CDR1 as GTSNPN and CDR2 as SVGIG (reference sequence). Sequencing of TCR beta, carried out with a high-throughput approach, was applied to CD8+ and CD4+ T cells from the blood. TEMRA cells were FACS-enriched, unlike CD8+ and CD4+ T cells, which were negatively isolated. This rearrangement joins TRBV30 to TRBJ1-1; D uncertain. Sample: CD8+ T cells from PBMCs. The receptor's source is a human donor in good health. The CDR3 loop reads CAWGIKGVTEAFF. For the CDR3, the DNA is TGTGCCTGGGGAATCAAGGGCGTAACTGAAGCTTTCTTT.